The clone carrying this T cell receptor (beta chain) has ten or more counts. Its antigen remains unknown. These data are taken from a study of T cells in Graves' hyperthyroidism and ophthalmopathy. Whole-study findings and limits: Stable hyperthyroidism was separated from ophthalmopathy by a model based on 13 V-J features.

Germline CDR1 is SGHRS and CDR2 is YFSETQ. This CDR3 is 14 amino acids long. The germline V and J ends were trimmed by 2 bases and 0 bases, with 9 bases remaining between them. Authors of the study amplified TCR beta CDR3 regions from RNA transcripts. The primer set for the first-round RT-PCR of the TCR CDR3 was HTBI. One entry per CDR3 protein results from TCRdb running MiXCR on the multiplex PCR reads. The sample lists around 260,000 distinct CDR3 sequences; 25% were seen once. Every diagnosis used clinical symptoms, serum thyroxine and TRAb, thyroid ultrasound and orbital computed tomography. Each 10 ml fresh peripheral blood draw supplied the PBMCs.

This sequence joins TRBV5-1 and TRBJ2-7; D is perhaps TRBD2 (6 bases). The sequence was collected from a man aged 40-50 years with Graves' hyperthyroidism that later progressed to Graves' ophthalmopathy. What was sequenced was blood. CDR3 in amino acids: CASSFDGSSYEQYF. Here the CDR3 DNA reads TGCGCCAGCAGCTTTGACGGGAGCTCCTACGAGCAGTACTTC.